The source of this TCR beta chain is a study of T-cell reconstitution after alpha-beta-depleted transplantation in children. Preparation of the TCRbeta library involved a method that used unique molecular identifiers. TCRdb re-called the PCR reads through MiXCR, storing one row per CDR3 protein. The sample has approximately 200,000 distinct CDR3 sequences; more than 14% are singletons. CDR1 is SGHAT and CDR2 is FQNNGV in the germline V gene. V shed 4 bases and J shed 1 base, with 19 bases lying between them. The CDR3 is made up of 17 amino acids. This receptor was obtained from a human donor who donated a stem cell graft to a child with acute lymphoblastic leukemia. The chain is built from TRBV11-2 and TRBJ2-5, with D maybe TRBD2 (6 bases). Sample: PBMCs from the stem cell graft donor, taken from the stem cell graft. CDR3 DNA sequence: TGTGCCAGCAGCTCTGGCCGGGGGACCGTCCTCCAAGAGACCCAGTACTTC. Encoded protein: CASSSGRGTVLQETQYF.